What follows are 28 T cell receptor beta chains derived from one specimen sequenced in a study of control samples from healthy donors and cancer patients. Using immunoSEQ multiplex PCR, the repertoire was profiled, and TCRdb retains in-frame clones only, with some absent. Among 150,000 to 200,000 clones, 94% were seen once, and the ten largest hold roughly 1.3%. What was sequenced was blood. The receptors were sampled from a woman aged 18-29 years in good health.

The V and J genes are TRBV7-2 and TRBJ2-5; D is perhaps TRBD1 (5 bases). Germline CDR1 and CDR2: SGHTA and FQGNSA. There are 15 residues in the CDR3. Between the trimmed V and J ends, which lost 4 bases and 5 bases, there was a span of 17 bases. The CDR3 sequence is CASSSLKGITETQYF. The DNA of the CDR3 is TGTGCCAGCAGCTCCTTAAAGGGGATTACGGAGACCCAGTACTTC.

The chain couples TRBV15 to TRBJ1-1, with TRBD1 identical over 8 bases. Losses at the gene ends were 3 bases for V and 7 bases for J; bases not matched to a gene: 10. The CDR3 is made up of 15 amino acids. Germline CDR1 LNHNV, CDR2 YYDKDF (reference sequence). CDR3 in amino acids: CATSRADRGRDEAFF. The CDR3 DNA reads TGTGCCACCAGCAGGGCCGACAGGGGTAGGGATGAAGCTTTCTTT.

V is TRBV6-5 and J is TRBJ1-4; D ambiguous. Between the trimmed V and J ends, which lost 2 bases and 8 bases, there was a span of 9 bases. CDR1 is MNHEY and CDR2 is SVGAGI in the germline V gene. CDR3 length equals 13 residues. The CDR3 coding sequence is TGTGCCAGCAGTTACGGGAGTGGCGAAAAACTGTTTTTT. Encoded protein: CASSYGSGEKLFF.

The chain uses TRBV7-9 and TRBJ2-7, with D unclear. The V and J ends lost 1 base and 3 bases respectively, with 7 bases between them. Germline values: CDR1 SEHNR, CDR2 FQNEAQ (reference sequence). The CDR3 is 13 amino acids. CDR3 bases: TGTGCCAGCAGCTTAGAGTACAGCTACGAGCAGTACTTC. Its protein product is CASSLEYSYEQYF.

The CDR3 loop is CATAGGTGELFF. CDR3 DNA: TGTGCCACCGCTGGGGGCACCGGGGAGCTGTTTTTT. V gene TRBV12-3 or TRBV12-4 combines with J gene TRBJ2-2; the D call may be TRBD1 or TRBD2 (5 bases each). Trimming removed 10 bases at V and 4 bases at J, with 10 bases between. The CDR3 loop spans 12 amino acids.

The CDR3 DNA sequence: TGTGCCAGCTCACGGACTACTGGAGACAATGAGCAGTTCTTC. Translation: CASSRTTGDNEQFF. This chain joins TRBV18 and TRBJ2-1; tentative D call: TRBD2 (6 bases). The CDR3 consists of 14 residues. Germline values: CDR1 KGHSH, CDR2 LQKENI. Between the trimmed V and J ends, which lost 4 bases and 5 bases, there was a span of 12 bases.

The chain couples TRBV5-1 to TRBJ2-5, with 12 positions matching TRBD1. This CDR3 contains 15 residues. CDR1 is SGHRS, CDR2 YFSETQ, per germline. V lost 4 bases to trimming and J lost 1 base; unmatched junction nucleotides: 2. This CDR3 reads CASSVGQGAQETQYF. The CDR3 nucleotides are TGCGCCAGCAGCGTGGGACAGGGGGCCCAAGAGACCCAGTACTTC.

The chain couples TRBV11-2 to TRBJ1-2, with D unresolved. Germline lookup yields CDR1 SGHAT and CDR2 FQNNGV. This CDR3 has 12 amino acids. V was clipped by 5 bases and J by 4 bases, with 8 bases between them. The CDR3: CASSPITYGYTF. As DNA, the CDR3 is TGTGCCAGCAGCCCTATAACCTATGGCTACACCTTC.

The rearrangement uses TRBV18 and TRBJ1-3; the D is unclear. Trimming pared 3 bases from V and 2 bases from J, leaving 20 bases between. The CDR3 has 18 residues. Per the germline V gene, CDR1 is KGHSH and CDR2 is LQKENI. As DNA, the CDR3 is TGTGCCAGCTCACCGACTGCCATAAGTATTACGGCTGGAAACACCATATATTTT. This codes for CASSPTAISITAGNTIYF.

The chain couples TRBV28 to TRBJ1-5, with 7 nucleotides matching TRBD1. The J segment lost 2 bases and the V segment lost 4 bases, leaving 5 bases of the junction unmatched. Per germline, CDR1 MDHEN and CDR2 SYDVKM. The CDR3 is made up of 15 amino acids. CDR3 sequence reads: CASSSTGEGNQPQHF. The CDR3 nucleotides are TGTGCCAGCAGTTCAACAGGGGAGGGCAATCAGCCCCAGCATTTT.

The rearrangement uses TRBV7-2 and TRBJ1-5; D call uncertain. V was pared by 2 bases and J by 3 bases, with 8 bases between. The CDR3 has 14 residues. CDR1 is SGHTA and CDR2 is FQGNSA in the germline V gene. The CDR3 reads CASSLTGVNQPQHF. The CDR3 DNA reads TGTGCCAGCAGCTTAACCGGGGTCAATCAGCCCCAGCATTTT.

The chain employs TRBV27 and TRBJ2-3; possibly TRBD2 for D (7 bases). This CDR3 is 15 amino acids long. CDR1 and CDR2 from the germline V gene are MNHEY and SMNVEV (reference sequence). V lost 7 bases to trimming and J lost 1 base, with 15 bases between them. The CDR3 DNA reads TGTGCCAGCAACTACGGGGGGCGAGGCACAGATACGCAGTATTTT. The encoded protein is CASNYGGRGTDTQYF.

The chain employs TRBV5-6 and TRBJ1-2; D may be TRBD1 (5 bases). The CDR3 sequence is 17 residues long. The V gene's germline CDR1 is SGHDT and CDR2 YYEEEE. V shed 4 bases and J shed 2 bases, with 21 bases lying between them. The CDR3 is CASSIRDLPRQNYGYTF. In DNA form, the CDR3 reads TGTGCCAGCAGCATCCGGGACTTGCCCCGCCAAAACTATGGCTACACCTTC.

The chain combines TRBV5-4 with TRBJ2-1; TRBD2 aligns across 7 bases. The V segment lost 5 bases and the J segment 4 bases; nucleotides outside the gene matches: 12. The CDR3 covers 16 residues. CDR1 is SGHNT, CDR2 YYREEE, per germline (reference sequence). The CDR3 loop is CASSSGAGRGYNEQFF. The DNA of the CDR3 is TGTGCCAGCAGTTCTGGTGCAGGGAGGGGTTACAATGAGCAGTTCTTC.

The chain joins TRBV28 to TRBJ1-1; 8 bases agree with TRBD1. V was clipped by 2 bases and J by 6 bases; unmatched bases: 5. Germline V gene lookup returns CDR1 MDHEN and CDR2 SYDVKM. The CDR3 loop spans 14 amino acids. CDR3 nucleotides: TGTGCCAGCAGTTTACAGGGGGCAATCGCTGAAGCTTTCTTT. Protein: CASSLQGAIAEAFF.

The J gene is TRBJ1-1, the V gene TRBV7-2; 7 bases align to TRBD1. This CDR3 is 14 amino acids long. Looked up from germline, CDR1 is SGHTA and CDR2 is FQGNSA. V lost 3 bases to trimming and J lost 0 bases; unmatched junction nucleotides: 1. The CDR3 DNA sequence: TGTGCCAGCAGCTTCGGACAGGTGAACACTGAAGCTTTCTTT. Amino acid sequence: CASSFGQVNTEAFF.

The chain combines TRBV15 with TRBJ2-5; no reliable D call. The germline gives CDR1 LNHNV, CDR2 YYDKDF (reference sequence). Trimming pared 0 bases from V and 4 bases from J, leaving 9 bases between. CDR3 size: 14 residues. The CDR3: CATSRDGFRETQYF. For the CDR3, the DNA is TGTGCCACCAGCAGAGATGGCTTTCGAGAGACCCAGTACTTC.

The CDR3 DNA reads TGCGCCAGCAGCTTGAAGGGGACCAACACTGAAGCTTTCTTT. It yields the protein CASSLKGTNTEAFF. V usage is TRBV5-1 and J usage is TRBJ1-1, with D maybe TRBD1 (5 bases). The CDR3 contains 14 residues. Between the trimmed V and J ends, which lost 1 base and 2 bases, there was a span of 9 bases. Per the germline V gene, CDR1 is SGHRS and CDR2 is YFSETQ. Using reference TRBV5-1 and TRBJ1-1 for the parts outside the CDR3, the full variable domain is KAGVTQTPRYLIKTRGQQVTLSCSPISGHRSVSWYQQTPGQGLQFLFEYFSETQRNKGNFPGRFSGRQFSNSRSEMNVSTLELGDSALYLCASSLKGTNTEAFFGQGTRLTVV.

The chain is built from TRBV18 and TRBJ2-3, with 8 nucleotides matching TRBD1. V gave up 4 bases and J gave up 2 bases; unmatched junction bases: 11. Germline V gene lookup returns CDR1 KGHSH and CDR2 LQKENI. CDR3 size: 17 residues. The CDR3 DNA is TGTGCCAGCTCACGGAACCTTGGGACAGGAATCACAGATACGCAGTATTTT. Amino acid sequence: CASSRNLGTGITDTQYF.

This chain joins TRBV5-8 and TRBJ1-2; D ambiguous. This CDR3 has 13 amino acids. The germline V gene encodes CDR1 SGHTS and CDR2 YDEGEE. Trimming cost V 0 bases and J 4 bases, with 7 bases left between them. The CDR3 nucleotides read TGTGCCAGCAGCTTGGGGACTATCTATGGCTACACCTTC. It specifies CASSLGTIYGYTF.

The chain employs TRBV27 and TRBJ1-4; D unclear. V was pared by 0 bases and J by 2 bases, with 19 bases between. Germline V gives CDR1 MNHEY, CDR2 SMNVEV (reference sequence). This CDR3 spans 19 amino acids. The CDR3 DNA reads TGTGCCAGCAGTTTATCGAGTAGCAGGTTGATAGTGACTAATGAAAAACTGTTTTTT. It encodes CASSLSSSRLIVTNEKLFF.

The chain uses TRBV7-9 and TRBJ2-5; 7 bases match TRBD1. The germline gives CDR1 SEHNR, CDR2 FQNEAQ (reference sequence). There are 16 residues in the CDR3. Losses at the gene ends were 4 bases for V and 2 bases for J; bases not matched to a gene: 10. CDR3 amino acids: CASSSQGGQDQETQYF. The CDR3 DNA reads TGTGCCAGCAGCTCCCAAGGCGGACAGGATCAAGAGACCCAGTACTTC.

This chain uses TRBV7-3 with TRBJ1-1; D gene uncertain. The CDR3 length is 13 residues. Germline V CDR1 and CDR2: SGHTA, FQGTGA. The germline V and J ends were trimmed by 5 bases and 3 bases, with 10 bases remaining between them. CDR3 sequence: CASSPHRDTEAFF. CDR3 bases: TGTGCCAGCAGCCCCCACCGGGACACTGAAGCTTTCTTT.

The genes are TRBV6-5 and TRBJ1-4; 7 bases line up with TRBD1. The CDR3 has 11 residues. V trimming: 8 bases; J trimming: 14 bases; junction bases outside the gene matches: 8. Per the germline V gene, CDR1 is MNHEY and CDR2 is SVGAGI. The CDR3 DNA sequence: TGTGCCAGCCTAGGGACAGCCGTTCTGTTTTTT. Its translation is CASLGTAVLFF.

The chain combines TRBV27 with TRBJ1-2; the D gene is possibly TRBD1 (5 bases). Germline V gene sequence: CDR1 MNHEY, CDR2 SMNVEV (reference sequence). V shed 6 bases and J shed 6 bases, with 11 bases lying between them. CDR3 size: 12 residues. Written as DNA, the CDR3 is TGTGCCAGCAGCAACTTCAGGGATGGCTACACCTTC. It translates to CASSNFRDGYTF.

V usage is TRBV19 and J usage is TRBJ1-3; no definite D call. From germline, CDR1 is LNHDA and CDR2 SQIVND (reference sequence). The CDR3 runs to 14 residues. V lost 10 bases, J lost 4 bases, and 17 bases lay in between. The CDR3 DNA reads TGTGCCACCGCAGCCTCAGGAGCCGGAAACACCATATATTTT. Its translation is CATAASGAGNTIYF.

This clone was counted a single time. The CDR3 DNA reads as TGTGCCAGCAGCTTAGCGCTGGGTTATGGCTACACCTTC. The encoded protein is CASSLALGYGYTF. This chain links TRBV11-1 with TRBJ1-2, with D hard to call. V lost 0 bases, J lost 5 bases, and 7 bases lay in between. Germline assignment: CDR1 SGHAT and CDR2 FQDESV (reference sequence). This CDR3 is 13 amino acids long.

The chain combines TRBV19 with TRBJ1-5; unclear D gene. There are 14 residues in the CDR3. With 7 bases removed from V and 0 bases from J, the gap between germline ends came to 10 bases. Germline CDR1 LNHDA, CDR2 SQIVND (reference sequence). CDR3 bases: TGTGCCAGTAAAGGAGTGGATAGCAATCAGCCCCAGCATTTT. It codes for CASKGVDSNQPQHF.